Listed below are T cell receptor beta chains from one sample, sequenced in a study of OX40 agonist ivuxolimab in advanced cancers. TCRdb's copy holds only in-frame clones and misses some; the assay was immunoSEQ multiplex PCR. The repertoire holds 75,000 to 95,000 clones, with around 87% as singletons. The input for sequencing was CD4+ or CD8+ T cells sorted from blood, taken in a trial of the OX40 agonist ivuxolimab. The receptor set was obtained from an adult with an advanced solid tumor such as melanoma, head and neck, liver or kidney cancer. Each CDR3 is given with its conserved first and last residue. Each record gives: D gene, J gene, V gene, CDR3 length, clone size, CDR3 protein, CDR3 DNA. The D gene is left open where the match is weak. Clone sizes are given selectively: once, few, many, or a class where the clone is expanded.

. TRBJ1-2 TRBV28 14 few CASSSPGRNYGYTF TGTGCCAGCAGTTCCCCCGGACGGAATTATGGCTACACCTTC
. TRBJ1-1 TRBV5-6 13 few CASNLGGVESAFF TGTGCCAGCAACCTCGGGGGGGTAGAGTCGGCTTTCTTT
TRBD1 TRBJ1-1 TRBV18 16 . CASSPEDRGLNTEAFF TGTGCCAGCTCACCAGAGGACAGGGGGCTTAACACTGAAGCTTTCTTT
. TRBJ2-3 TRBV5-5 14 . CASSSPGAGDTQYF TGTGCCAGCAGCTCCCCGGGGGCTGGGGATACGCAGTATTTT
. TRBJ1-1 TRBV7-3 15 . CASSLWGGGDTEAFF TGTGCCAGCAGCTTATGGGGCGGAGGCGACACTGAAGCTTTCTTT
. TRBJ2-7 TRBV7-2 11 . CASSLYSEQYF TGTGCCAGCAGCTTATACTCCGAGCAGTACTTC
TRBD1 TRBJ2-4 TRBV11-2 14 . CASSSHRGQNIQYF TGTGCCAGCAGCTCTCACAGGGGGCAAAACATTCAGTACTTC
TRBD1 TRBJ2-7 TRBV15 18 . CATSRDTAQGAPFHEQYF TGTGCCACCAGCAGAGATACGGCTCAGGGGGCACCTTTCCACGAGCAGTACTTC
. TRBJ1-5 TRBV5-8 14 . CASSFGRGNQPQHF TGTGCCAGCAGCTTTGGTAGGGGCAATCAGCCCCAGCATTTT
. TRBJ2-2 TRBV7-9 13 . CASSYRVGGELFF TGTGCCAGCAGCTACAGGGTTGGCGGGGAGCTGTTTTTT
. TRBJ1-1 TRBV6-5 16 . CASSSDQQRLNTEAFF TGTGCCAGCAGTTCGGATCAACAGCGTTTGAACACTGAAGCTTTCTTT
TRBD1 TRBJ2-3 TRBV4-1 17 . CASSSGTGGFSSDTQYF TGCGCCAGCAGCTCCGGGACAGGAGGTTTTAGTTCAGATACGCAGTATTTT
. TRBJ1-2 TRBV6-5 14 . CASSYSRAENGYTF TGTGCCAGCAGTTACTCCAGGGCGGAGAATGGCTACACCTTC
. TRBJ1-5 TRBV10-3 13 . CAISESRDQPQHF TGTGCCATCAGTGAGAGCAGAGATCAGCCCCAGCATTTT
TRBD1 TRBJ2-7 TRBV5-1 16 . CASSLGVWDRESEQYF TGCGCCAGCAGCTTGGGGGTTTGGGACAGGGAGTCCGAGCAGTACTTC
TRBD2 TRBJ2-1 TRBV27 19 . CASSSLGSGGSSSYNEQFF TGTGCCAGCAGTTCCCTGGGTAGCGGGGGCTCGAGCTCCTACAATGAGCAGTTCTTC
. TRBJ2-1 TRBV7-3 15 . CASSLQSGVLNEQFF TGTGCCAGCAGCTTACAATCGGGGGTATTAAATGAGCAGTTCTTC
TRBD1 TRBJ1-5 TRBV30 12 few CAWSGQGESQHF TGTGCCTGGAGTGGACAGGGGGAATCCCAGCATTTT
. TRBJ2-3 TRBV28 14 . CASSLAHSTDTQYF TGTGCCAGCAGCCTAGCCCACAGCACAGATACGCAGTATTTT
. TRBJ2-5 TRBV11-2 15 . CASSLGQIQQETQYF TGTGCCAGCAGCTTAGGTCAAATACAGCAAGAGACCCAGTACTTC
TRBD2 TRBJ2-7 TRBV5-4 15 . CASSPSGGVTYEQYF TGTGCCAGCAGCCCTAGCGGGGGCGTTACCTACGAGCAGTACTTC
. TRBJ1-2 TRBV27 13 . CASSFWQDYGYTF TGTGCCAGCAGTTTTTGGCAGGACTATGGCTACACCTTC
. TRBJ2-3 TRBV5-1 14 . CASSFGLNTDTQYF TGCGCCAGCAGCTTCGGACTTAACACAGATACGCAGTATTTT
. TRBJ1-4 TRBV4-2 15 few CASTPAVNSNEKLFF TGTGCCAGCACCCCTGCGGTCAATTCGAATGAAAAACTGTTTTTT
. TRBJ1-5 TRBV10-2 16 . CASSERGGDSNQPQHF TGCGCCAGCAGTGAGCGGGGGGGGGATAGCAATCAGCCCCAGCATTTT
. TRBJ1-3 TRBV5-6 13 . CASSGGIDHTIYF TGTGCCAGCAGCGGAGGTATCGACCACACCATATATTTT
. TRBJ1-5 TRBV6-5 15 . CASSYSIRSNQPQHF TGTGCCAGCAGTTACTCGATTAGGAGCAATCAGCCCCAGCATTTT
TRBD1 TRBJ1-2 TRBV7-2 16 . CASSIGGQAEGRGYTF TGTGCCAGCAGCATAGGGGGCCAGGCGGAAGGGCGCGGCTACACCTTC
TRBD1 TRBJ1-6 TRBV19 12 . CATRQGESPLHF TGTGCCACAAGACAGGGGGAGTCACCCCTCCACTTT
TRBD1 TRBJ1-6 TRBV5-1 15 . CASSLEGQGYSPLHF TGCGCCAGCAGCTTGGAAGGACAGGGATACTCACCCCTCCACTTT
TRBD1 TRBJ1-1 TRBV4-1 16 . CASSLRTGLLNTEAFF TGCGCCAGCAGCCTTCGGACAGGGCTTCTGAACACTGAAGCTTTCTTT
. TRBJ2-5 TRBV7-2 14 . CASSFNPGQETQYF TGTGCCAGCAGTTTTAACCCAGGGCAAGAGACCCAGTACTTC
. TRBJ1-2 TRBV4-1 15 . CASSQDWSQSRGYTF TGCGCCAGCAGCCAAGATTGGTCACAGAGCAGGGGCTACACCTTC
TRBD2 TRBJ2-1 TRBV4-1 20 . CASSQRGQGLAGGLDNEQFF TGCGCCAGCAGCCAACGGGGGCAGGGCCTAGCGGGGGGGCTGGACAATGAGCAGTTCTTC
. TRBJ2-3 TRBV6-5 12 . CASRTHGDTQYF TGTGCCAGCAGAACACACGGAGATACGCAGTATTTT
TRBD1 TRBJ1-1 TRBV28 14 . CASSLTGFGTEAFF TGTGCCAGCAGCCTGACAGGGTTCGGGACTGAAGCTTTCTTT
. TRBJ2-1 TRBV7-2 16 . CASSLGGGEGTFEQFF TGTGCCAGCAGCTTAGGAGGCGGGGAAGGGACTTTTGAGCAGTTCTTC
. TRBJ1-1 TRBV5-6 14 once CASSLERRNTEAFF TGTGCCAGCAGCTTGGAACGGAGGAACACTGAAGCTTTCTTT
. TRBJ1-1 TRBV7-9 13 . CASSLEGNTEAFF TGTGCCAGCAGCTTAGAGGGAAACACTGAAGCTTTCTTT
TRBD2 TRBJ2-3 TRBV29-1 14 . CSVDGTSGTDTQYF TGCAGCGTTGATGGCACTAGCGGCACAGATACGCAGTATTTT
. TRBJ2-7 TRBV5-4 16 once CASSLGLAKSSYEQYF TGTGCCAGCAGCTTGGGGCTAGCTAAAAGCTCCTACGAGCAGTACTTC
. TRBJ2-1 TRBV18 19 . CASSPRGLGGTSSFDEQFF TGTGCCAGCTCACCACGGGGGCTCGGAGGGACTTCATCCTTCGATGAGCAGTTCTTC
. TRBJ1-5 TRBV5-6 13 . CASSLYRNQPQHF TGTGCCAGCAGCTTGTACAGAAATCAGCCCCAGCATTTT
. TRBJ1-4 TRBV6-5 16 . CASSLGAGRAEGKLFF TGTGCCAGCAGTTTAGGGGCGGGACGGGCAGAAGGGAAACTGTTTTTT
TRBD2 TRBJ2-7 TRBV7-6 18 once CASSPGGVLRDLPYEQYF TGTGCCAGCAGCCCGGGGGGGGTGCTCCGGGACCTCCCCTACGAGCAGTACTTC